A single sample gave rise to the 18 T cell receptor beta chains below, sequenced in a study of beta chain features in type 1 diabetes. Sequencing targeted expressed TCRB transcripts, as all isolated RNA had been reverse transcribed. TCRdb's table, derived via immunoSEQ multiplex PCR, lists solely in-frame clones and lacks some. The table shows approximately 150,000 clones, with about 10% occurring only once. The sequenced sample consisted of naive CD4+ T cells from blood. The receptors originated from a man between 18 and 29 years old in good health.

The chain has TRBV4-3 and TRBJ2-2; possibly TRBD1 for D (5 bases). There are 15 residues in the CDR3. The germline gives CDR1 LGHNA, CDR2 YSLEER. V was trimmed by 0 bases and J by 3 bases, leaving 8 bases between them. In DNA form, the CDR3 reads TGCGCCAGCAGCCAAGACGGCAGGGACACCGGGGAGCTGTTTTTT. Translating gives CASSQDGRDTGELFF.

The chain links TRBV7-9 to TRBJ2-2; D is perhaps TRBD1 (5 bases). The V end was cut by 5 bases, the J end by 9 bases, with 7 bases between. Per the germline V gene, CDR1 is SEHNR and CDR2 is FQNEAQ (reference sequence). CDR3 length: 11 residues. The CDR3 protein is CASSPDRELFF. In DNA form, the CDR3 reads TGTGCCAGCAGCCCGGACAGGGAGCTGTTTTTT. Looking up the rest from reference TRBV7-9 and TRBJ2-2 gives the full variable domain: DTGVSQNPRHKITKRGQNVTFRCDPISEHNRLYWYRQTLGQGPEFLTYFQNEAQLEKSRLLSDRFSAERPKGSFSTLEIQRTEQGDSAMYLCASSPDRELFFGEGSRLTVL.

The rearrangement joins TRBV2 to TRBJ2-7; 7 bases match TRBD1. CDR1 and CDR2 (germline): SNHLY, FYNNEI. CDR3 length equals 14 residues. V lost 6 bases, J lost 2 bases, and 7 bases stayed unmatched. CDR3 sequence reads: CASRDRAAPYEQYF. In DNA form, the CDR3 reads TGTGCCAGCAGAGACAGGGCCGCTCCCTACGAGCAGTACTTC.

Of note for this clone: This CDR3 is also generated by other DNA sequences in the sample. This sequence joins TRBV6-5 and TRBJ2-7; 8 nucleotides line up with TRBD1. The CDR3 extends over 15 amino acids. Trimming removed 0 bases from V and 1 base from J; junction bases left unmatched: 2. Looked up from germline, CDR1 is MNHEY and CDR2 is SVGAGI. The CDR3: CASSYSGTGSYEQYF. CDR3 in DNA: TGTGCCAGCAGTTACTCTGGGACAGGATCCTACGAGCAGTACTTC.

This clone was seen ten or more times. V is TRBV7-2 and J is TRBJ2-5, with 9 bases identical to TRBD2. The germline V gene encodes CDR1 SGHTA and CDR2 FQGNSA. The CDR3 is 15 residues long. V was clipped by 6 bases and J by 7 bases; unmatched bases: 12. CDR3 protein: CASRPGASGVGTQYF. CDR3 DNA sequence: TGTGCCAGCAGGCCTGGGGCTAGCGGGGTAGGGACCCAGTACTTC.

This clone appeared a few times. The chain links TRBV5-4 to TRBJ1-2; tentative D call: TRBD1 (5 bases). Germline CDR1 SGHNT, CDR2 YYREEE (reference sequence). The V end lost 4 bases, the J end lost 1 base, and 17 bases lay between the germline ends. The CDR3 has 16 residues. The CDR3 DNA reads TGTGCCAGCAGCGGGCCAGGGCAGTACTATAACTATGGCTACACCTTC. Its protein product is CASSGPGQYYNYGYTF.

As for this clone: No DNA is shown, since the ends of the CDR3 on it are uncertain; the CDR3 is the one TCRdb lists. The V call is TRBV11-2, the J call TRBJ2-2; the table's D call, TRBD2, has no DNA check behind it. Germline V CDR1 and CDR2: SGHAT, FQNNGV. The CDR3 spans 14 residues, counting both ends. CDR3 region: CASSLGQSPGSCFF.

The chain carries TRBV28 and TRBJ1-5, with D possibly matching TRBD1 (6 bases). V was shortened by 3 bases and J by 0 bases, with 12 bases between the two germline ends. The CDR3 is 16 residues long. Germline V gene lookup returns CDR1 MDHEN and CDR2 SYDVKM. The CDR3 here is CASSFPGHNSNQPQHF. Here the CDR3 DNA reads TGTGCCAGCAGTTTTCCGGGACACAATAGCAATCAGCCCCAGCATTTT.

The chain uses TRBV9 and TRBJ1-6; 7 bases agree with TRBD1. V lost 5 bases and J lost 7; bases outside the gene matches: 6. Germline CDR1 reads SGDLS; CDR2 reads YYNGEE. This CDR3 spans 14 amino acids. CDR3 sequence (DNA): TGTGCCAGCAGGGGGGACAGTTGGAATTCACCCCTCCACTTT. Translated: CASRGDSWNSPLHF.

In this sample, this clone turned up many times. The chain is built from TRBV19 and TRBJ1-5; D is uncertain. Trimming took 6 bases from V and 3 from J, leaving 12 bases between them. The CDR3 sequence is 14 residues long. Germline V gene sequence: CDR1 LNHDA, CDR2 SQIVND (reference sequence). The CDR3 bases are TGTGCCAGTAGGTTGGCGGTACACAATCAGCCCCAGCATTTT. This encodes CASRLAVHNQPQHF.

This clone was counted between two and nine times. The chain combines TRBV18 with TRBJ2-7, with a tentative D call TRBD2 (6 bases). The germline CDR1 and CDR2 sequences are KGHSH and LQKENI. The V and J ends lost 3 bases and 6 bases respectively, with 12 bases between them. This CDR3 region has 13 residues. The CDR3 loop reads CASSPGGSREQYF. The CDR3 DNA follows: TGTGCCAGCTCACCTGGGGGGTCGCGCGAGCAGTACTTC.

This clone occurred a few times. This chain links TRBV28 with TRBJ2-5; TRBD1 might be the D (7 bases). CDR3 size: 14 residues. Looked up from germline, CDR1 is MDHEN and CDR2 is SYDVKM. Trimming took off 7 bases at V and 2 bases at J, with 14 bases between the two ends. As DNA, the CDR3 is TGTGCCAGCACCCGCGGGACAGTTCAAGAGACCCAGTACTTC. Amino acids: CASTRGTVQETQYF.

By share of the sample, this clone is large. The chain carries TRBV4-3 and TRBJ1-4; a possible D gene is TRBD1 (5 bases). Trimming took 4 bases from V and 2 from J, leaving 11 bases between them. This CDR3 spans 15 amino acids. Germline V gene data show CDR1 as LGHNA and CDR2 as YSLEER. The chain's CDR3 is CASSLLGGTNEKLFF. The DNA for the CDR3 is TGCGCCAGCAGCCTCCTTGGGGGGACTAATGAAAAACTGTTTTTT.

This clone was found many times. The chain uses TRBV4-1 and TRBJ2-5, with D perhaps matching TRBD2 (6 bases). CDR1 is MGHRA, CDR2 YSYEKL, per germline. The CDR3 contains 14 residues. The V end was cut by 2 bases, the J end by 1 base, with 8 bases between. CDR3 residues: CASSQTGLQETQYF. The CDR3 DNA reads as TGCGCCAGCAGCCAAACGGGACTCCAAGAGACCCAGTACTTC.

This clone was seen ten or more times. The chain recombines TRBV5-6 with TRBJ2-5; 12 bases line up with TRBD2. Unmatched junction bases numbered 5, after V lost 4 bases and J lost 4 bases. The CDR3 runs 15 residues. The germline V gene encodes CDR1 SGHDT and CDR2 YYEEEE. CDR3 sequence reads: CASSTLTSGGETQYF. The CDR3 bases are TGTGCCAGCAGCACCTTGACTAGCGGGGGAGAGACCCAGTACTTC.

The CDR3 sequence is CASSQPQTGWHEQYF. Written as DNA, the CDR3 is TGCGCCAGCAGTCAACCCCAGACAGGTTGGCACGAGCAGTACTTC. This rearrangement joins TRBV23-1 to TRBJ2-7; tentative D call: TRBD1 (6 bases). TRBV23-1 is designated an ORF whose function remains uncertain. This CDR3 comprises 15 residues. The germline V and J ends were trimmed by 2 bases and 5 bases, with 16 bases remaining between them.

This clone was counted between two and nine times. The V call is TRBV27, the J call TRBJ1-2; 8 bases agree with TRBD1. CDR1 is MNHEY, CDR2 SMNVEV, per germline (reference sequence). The CDR3 loop spans 14 amino acids. V shed 5 bases and J 8 bases; nucleotides not matched to a gene: 10. DNA of the CDR3: TGTGCCAGCAGTAGTGGGACAGGACTAGAAGGCTACACCTTC. Translation gives CASSSGTGLEGYTF.

This clone is a singleton in its sample. This chain links TRBV18 with TRBJ1-3; possibly TRBD1 for D (6 bases). CDR3 size: 16 residues. The V end was cut by 4 bases, the J end by 2 bases, with 15 bases between. Germline lookup yields CDR1 KGHSH and CDR2 LQKENI. CDR3 sequence (DNA): TGTGCCAGCTCACTTACAGGGAACGAAGCTGGAAACACCATATATTTT. Its translation is CASSLTGNEAGNTIYF.